These 16 T cell receptor beta chains came from one sample sequenced in a study. TCRdb fed the 5' RACE reads into MiXCR, producing one record per CDR3 protein. Among about 50,000 distinct CDR3 sequences listed, approximately 17% were seen once. Input material: naive CD4+ T cells sorted from blood. Subset indicated: naive CD4+ T cells, CD4+CD45RA+CD25-. The receptors derive from a female donor with breast cancer.

This clonotype occurred many times. This chain links TRBV29-1 with TRBJ1-1; D is possibly TRBD1 (5 bases). The V gene's germline CDR1 is SQVTM and CDR2 ANQGSEA. The CDR3 sequence is 13 residues long. The V end was cut by 4 bases, the J end by 2 bases, with 11 bases between. The CDR3 region is CSVVGQPNTEAFF. In DNA, the CDR3 is TGCAGCGTTGTGGGGCAGCCTAACACTGAAGCTTTCTTT.

This clonotype was picked up a small number of times. The V and J genes are TRBV6-1 and TRBJ2-1; D unresolved. There are 15 residues in the CDR3. The ends were cut back, 7 bases at V and 0 bases at J, with 13 bases in the middle. Germline CDR1 reads MNHNS; CDR2 reads SASEGT. Written as DNA, the CDR3 is TGTGCCAGCAAAAAATGGGGAAGCTCCTACAATGAGCAGTTCTTC. As protein: CASKKWGSSYNEQFF.

V is TRBV7-2 and J is TRBJ1-5, with a tentative D call TRBD1 (6 bases). Per the germline V gene, CDR1 is SGHTA and CDR2 is FQGNSA. The V and J ends lost 1 base and 6 bases respectively, with 16 bases between them. The length of the CDR3 is 16 residues. CDR3 nucleotides: TGTGCCAGCAGCTTAGGCTGGGGGGCTCAAGCTCAGCCCCAGCATTTT. Its translation is CASSLGWGAQAQPQHF.

On this clonotype itself: A much larger clone differs by one base, so this may be a read error. The J gene is TRBJ2-3, the V gene TRBV20-1; 12 nucleotides align to TRBD2. This CDR3 comprises 15 residues. From germline, CDR1 is DFQATT and CDR2 SNEGSKA (reference sequence). CDR3 loop: CSANGLAGLGDKQYF. In nucleotides, the CDR3 is TGCAGTGCTAACGGACTAGCGGGATTGGGAGATAAGCAGTATTTT.

This clonotype showed up just a few times. The chain carries TRBV9 and TRBJ1-6; D not certain. Trimming removed 0 bases from V and 6 bases from J, with 13 bases in between. The length of the CDR3 is 16 residues. The germline V gene has CDR1 SGDLS and CDR2 YYNGEE. CDR3 protein: CASSVGSRASNSPLHF. CDR3 DNA sequence: TGTGCCAGCAGCGTAGGTTCAAGGGCGAGTAATTCACCCCTCCACTTT.

Turning to this clonotype: A read error is possible here, since a much larger clone lies one base away. The chain combines TRBV28 with TRBJ2-7, with TRBD2 as a possible D gene (6 bases). This CDR3 contains 14 residues. Germline loops: CDR1 MDHEN, CDR2 SYDVKM. The CDR3: CVSSLVSGPYEQYF. The CDR3 DNA reads as TGTGTCAGCAGTTTGGTTAGCGGACCCTACGAGCAGTACTTC.

J is TRBJ2-3 and V is TRBV7-3, with 8 positions matching TRBD2. The J segment lost 4 bases and the V segment lost 2 bases, leaving 2 bases of the junction unmatched. The CDR3 is 14 amino acids. Germline V gene data show CDR1 as SGHTA and CDR2 as FQGTGA. CDR3 in DNA: TGTGCCAGCAGCTTAGGACTAGCTCCAGATACGCAGTATTTT. This translates into CASSLGLAPDTQYF. The full variable domain, in which reference TRBV7-3 and TRBJ2-3 provide the parts outside the CDR3, is GAGVSQTPSNKVTEKGKYVELRCDPISGHTALYWYRQSLGQGPEFLIYFQGTGAADDSGLPNDRFFAVRPEGSVSTLKIQRTERGDSAVYLCASSLGLAPDTQYFGPGTRLTVL.

This clonotype was recorded many times. The V and J genes are TRBV25-1 and TRBJ1-2; possible D gene TRBD1, 6 bases. Per the germline V gene, CDR1 is MGHDK and CDR2 is SYGVNS. The CDR3 sequence is 15 residues long. The V end was cut by 6 bases, the J end by 3 bases, with 17 bases between. The CDR3 loop reads CASSDNRAGYYGYTF. CDR3 in DNA: TGTGCCAGCAGCGACAACAGGGCTGGGTACTATGGCTACACCTTC.

The chain recombines TRBV7-2 with TRBJ2-7; D is ambiguous. Looked up from germline, CDR1 is SGHTA and CDR2 is FQGNSA. This CDR3 contains 12 residues. The CDR3 coding sequence is TGTTCCAGCAGCTTAGAACCCCACGAGCAGTACGTC. Translating it yields CSSSLEPHEQYV.

CDR3 in amino acids: CASSPLPTYEQYF. The DNA of the CDR3 is TGTGCCAGCTCACCTTTACCGACCTACGAGCAGTACTTC. The chain combines TRBV18 with TRBJ2-7; D gene ambiguous. The CDR3 is 13 residues long. In germline, CDR1 is KGHSH, CDR2 LQKENI. Trimming left V 3 bases short and J 2 bases short, with 8 bases between.

This clonotype has more than one count but fewer than ten. V usage is TRBV5-5 and J usage is TRBJ2-7, with TRBD1 matching 9 bases. V lost 5 bases to trimming and J lost 2 bases; unmatched junction nucleotides: 14. Germline V gene sequence: CDR1 SGHKS, CDR2 YYEKEE (reference sequence). The CDR3 spans 17 residues. This chain's CDR3 is CASSPRTGQGRPYEQYF. CDR3 sequence (DNA): TGTGCCAGCAGTCCGAGGACCGGACAGGGGCGACCCTACGAGCAGTACTTC.

About this clonotype itself: A much more abundant neighbour one base away suggests this may be a read error. The chain employs TRBV5-5 and TRBJ1-5; D is undetermined. The V end lost 3 bases, the J end lost 10 bases, and 14 bases lay between the germline ends. Germline V gene data show CDR1 as SGHKS and CDR2 as YYEKEE (reference sequence). The CDR3 consists of 13 residues. CDR3 sequence (DNA): TGTGCCAGCAGCTCCCTTCCAGGCCATCCCCAGCATTTT. Amino acid sequence: CASSSLPGHPQHF.

V is TRBV5-1 and J is TRBJ1-2, with 10 bases matching TRBD1. This CDR3 has 17 residues. CDR1 is SGHRS and CDR2 is YFSETQ in the germline V gene. The V and J ends lost 4 bases and 5 bases, in that order; junction bases with no gene match: 14. The CDR3 sequence: CASSPGESGTGVYGYTF. The DNA for the CDR3 is TGCGCCAGCAGCCCTGGGGAATCAGGGACAGGGGTTTATGGCTACACCTTC.

The chain couples TRBV4-3 to TRBJ2-3; TRBD2 agrees at 9 bases. The germline CDR1 and CDR2 sequences are LGHNA and YSLEER. The CDR3 spans 16 residues. V trimming: 0 bases; J trimming: 6 bases; junction bases outside the gene matches: 7. CDR3 nucleotide sequence: TGCGCCAGCAGCCAAGACCTTAGCGGGAGTATTGATACGCAGTATTTT. Translating gives CASSQDLSGSIDTQYF.

This clonotype was counted between two and nine times. The chain joins TRBV20-1 to TRBJ1-5; perhaps TRBD1 as D (5 bases). The CDR3 runs to 15 residues. Trimming removed 5 bases from V and 5 bases from J, with 19 bases in between. The V gene's germline CDR1 is DFQATT and CDR2 SNEGSKA (reference sequence). The CDR3 DNA sequence: TGCAGTGCTTCCTCCGGCTGGGGGTGGGATCAGCCCCAGCATTTT. Encoded protein: CSASSGWGWDQPQHF.

Details on this clonotype: Given a much more abundant clone one base away, this may be a read error. The chain combines TRBV4-2 with TRBJ1-1; D gene uncertain. CDR1 and CDR2 from the germline V gene are LGHNA and YNFKEQ. The CDR3 is made up of 16 amino acids. CDR3 sequence (DNA): TGTGCCAGCAGCCCGACCAAGGGCCCGGATAACACTGAAGCTTGCTTT. It is translated as CASSPTKGPDNTEACF.